A single sample is the source of the 10 T cell receptor beta chains below, sequenced in a study of Graves' ophthalmopathy and Graves' hyperthyroidism. Investigators amplified TCR beta CDR3 regions from RNA transcripts. RT-PCR was first run with HTBI primers, then multiplex PCR in a second round. A single record per CDR3 protein comes from TCRdb applying MiXCR to the multiplex PCR reads. The repertoire holds 40,000 to 50,000 distinct CDR3 sequences, about 50% seen once, with 23% in the top ten. Sequencing was performed on peripheral blood. The receptors here all came from an adult man with Graves' ophthalmopathy.

The chain couples TRBV5-1 to TRBJ2-5, with 16 bases identical to TRBD2. With V trimmed by 1 base and J by 5 bases, 11 bases remained unmatched. CDR1 SGHRS and CDR2 YFSETQ come from the germline V gene. The CDR3 runs to 19 residues. The CDR3 spells CASSLLGLAGGPFGETQYF. The CDR3 DNA reads as TGCGCCAGCAGCTTGTTGGGACTAGCGGGAGGGCCGTTCGGTGAGACCCAGTACTTC.

The table lists this clonotype with a few counts. The chain uses TRBV5-1 and TRBJ1-1, with D unresolved. The ends were cut back, 5 bases at V and 0 bases at J, with 11 bases in the middle. The CDR3 runs 14 residues. CDR1 and CDR2 from the germline V gene are SGHRS and YFSETQ. CDR3 nucleotide sequence: TGCGCCAGCAGTCTGAGACTGATGAACACTGAAGCTTTCTTT. Protein sequence: CASSLRLMNTEAFF. The whole variable domain, filled in from reference TRBV5-1 and TRBJ1-1, reads KAGVTQTPRYLIKTRGQQVTLSCSPISGHRSVSWYQQTPGQGLQFLFEYFSETQRNKGNFPGRFSGRQFSNSRSEMNVSTLELGDSALYLCASSLRLMNTEAFFGQGTRLTVV.

This clonotype was seen ten or more times. This chain joins TRBV20-1 and TRBJ2-2; a weak D match, TRBD2 (6 bases). Trimming removed 0 bases from V and 5 bases from J, with 13 bases in between. CDR3 length: 15 amino acids. The germline gives CDR1 DFQATT, CDR2 SNEGSKA (reference sequence). The CDR3 here is CSARDRRVGTGELFF. The DNA of the CDR3 is TGCAGTGCTAGAGATCGGAGGGTCGGGACCGGGGAGCTGTTTTTT.

As for this clonotype: The junction does not match germline at one end; this may be a read error. J is TRBJ2-1 and V is TRBV7-3; D remains unclear. The CDR3 consists of 17 residues. Germline lookup yields CDR1 SGHTA and CDR2 FQGTGA. The CDR3 sequence is CAGSPHRGGEIYNEQFF. The CDR3 region has the DNA TGTGCCGGCAGCCCGCATCGCGGCGGAGAGATCTACAATGAGCAGTTCTTC.

Regarding this clonotype: One end of the junction varies from germline; a read error may be responsible. This chain joins TRBV7-2 and TRBJ2-1; D gene uncertain. The germline gives CDR1 SGHTA, CDR2 FQGNSA. The CDR3 extends over 14 amino acids. The CDR3 spells CANSDPSGVPERFF. In nucleotides, the CDR3 is TGTGCCAACAGCGACCCGTCTGGAGTCCCGGAGCGGTTCTTC.

This clonotype has only a few counts. V usage is TRBV20-1 and J usage is TRBJ1-3; D call uncertain. Germline values: CDR1 DFQATT, CDR2 SNEGSKA (reference sequence). V was shortened by 1 base and J by 0 bases, with 7 bases between the two germline ends. There are 14 residues in the CDR3. Here the CDR3 reads CSARAGNSGNTIYF. In DNA form, the CDR3 reads TGCAGTGCTAGAGCGGGGAACTCTGGAAACACCATATATTTT.

As for this clonotype: A read error may produce the germline difference seen at one junction end. The J gene is TRBJ2-5, the V gene TRBV6-4; the match to TRBD2 covers 7 bases. This CDR3 has 15 residues. Per germline, CDR1 MRHNA and CDR2 SNTAGT. DNA for the CDR3: TGTGGCAGCAGTGGTCAAGCGGGAACGATCGAGACCCAGGACTTC. Protein: CGSSGQAGTIETQDF.

In its sample, this clonotype was seen a few times. This chain connects TRBV19 to TRBJ2-3, with 9 positions matching TRBD2. The CDR3 is 15 amino acids. Germline-derived CDR1 and CDR2 are LNHDA and SQIVND (reference sequence). J was trimmed by 1 base and V by 9 bases; bases with no gene match: 8. CDR3 protein: CASHFSSGGTDTQYF. CDR3 nucleotide sequence: TGTGCCAGCCACTTTTCTAGCGGGGGCACAGATACGCAGTATTTT.

This clonotype was observed many times. The chain has TRBV5-8 and TRBJ1-6; D is possibly TRBD1 (6 bases). The V end lost 0 bases, the J end lost 8 bases, and 15 bases lay between the germline ends. Germline V gene lookup returns CDR1 SGHTS and CDR2 YDEGEE. The CDR3 is made up of 16 amino acids. The CDR3 region has the DNA TGTGCCAGCAGCTTGGGGAAAGCGGGGGGCTATTCACCCCTCCACTTT. Its translation is CASSLGKAGGYSPLHF.

This sequence joins TRBV3-1 and TRBJ2-3; D may correspond to TRBD1 or TRBD2 (5 bases each). The germline CDR1 and CDR2 sequences are LGHDT and YNNKEL (reference sequence). Trimming pared 1 base from V and 0 bases from J, leaving 8 bases between. The CDR3 has 15 amino acids. CDR3 DNA sequence: TGTGCCAGCAGCCAAGCGGGACCTAGCACAGATACGCAGTATTTT. Protein: CASSQAGPSTDTQYF.